This TCR beta chain was sequenced for a study of identical twins. Study-wide findings and caveats: Out-of-frame alpha sequences common to twins were enriched for low generation probability. These conclusions were based on statistical analysis (cross-sectional, not following the same donors). Clonotypes of the beta chain that were abundant in cord blood carried fewer insertions (memory repertoires showed none).

Template switching added a universal primer site, and cDNA bore unique molecular identifiers. TCRdb reanalysed the 5' RACE reads using MiXCR and keeps one entry per CDR3 protein. This sample has 400,000 to 500,000 distinct CDR3 sequences, with roughly 20% found just once. Trimming removed 6 bases from V and 7 bases from J; junction bases left unmatched: 10. Germline-derived CDR1 and CDR2 are SQVTM and ANQGSEA. This CDR3 spans 13 amino acids. Comment on this clonotype: What it recognizes is unknown.

This rearrangement joins TRBV29-1 to TRBJ2-5; TRBD1 matches 8 bases. This TCR came from a man aged 50-59 years in good health. The sequenced material came from naive T cells sorted from blood. The CDR3 DNA is TGCAGCGTAGATCGGACAGGGAGGTGGACCCAGTACTTC. This translates into CSVDRTGRWTQYF. Full variable domain (missing parts from reference TRBV29-1 and TRBJ2-5): SAVISQKPSRDICQRGTSLTIQCQVDSQVTMMFWYRQQPGQSLTLIATANQGSEATYESGFVIDKFPISRPNLTFSTLTVSNMSPEDSSIYLCSVDRTGRWTQYFGPGTRLLVL.